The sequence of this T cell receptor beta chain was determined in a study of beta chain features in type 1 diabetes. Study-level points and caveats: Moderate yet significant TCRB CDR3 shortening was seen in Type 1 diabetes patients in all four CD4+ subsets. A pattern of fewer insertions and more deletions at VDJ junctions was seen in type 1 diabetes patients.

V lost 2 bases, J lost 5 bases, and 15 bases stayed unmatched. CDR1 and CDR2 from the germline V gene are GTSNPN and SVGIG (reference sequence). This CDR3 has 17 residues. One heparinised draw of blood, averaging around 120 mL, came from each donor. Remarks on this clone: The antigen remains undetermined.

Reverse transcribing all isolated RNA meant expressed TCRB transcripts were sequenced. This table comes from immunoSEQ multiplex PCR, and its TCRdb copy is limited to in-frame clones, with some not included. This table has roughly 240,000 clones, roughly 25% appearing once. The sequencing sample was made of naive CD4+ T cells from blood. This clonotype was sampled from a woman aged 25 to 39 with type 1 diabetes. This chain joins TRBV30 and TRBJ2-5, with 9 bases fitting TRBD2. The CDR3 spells CAWSSGLAGSVRETQYF. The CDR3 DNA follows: TGTGCCTGGAGTTCAGGGCTAGCGGGGTCTGTCCGGGAGACCCAGTACTTC. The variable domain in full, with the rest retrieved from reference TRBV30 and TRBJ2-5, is SQTIHQWPATLVQPVGSPLSLECTVEGTSNPNLYWYRQAAGRGLQLLFYSVGIGQISSEVPQNLSASRPQDRQFILSSKKLLLSDSGFYLCAWSSGLAGSVRETQYFGPGTRLLVL.